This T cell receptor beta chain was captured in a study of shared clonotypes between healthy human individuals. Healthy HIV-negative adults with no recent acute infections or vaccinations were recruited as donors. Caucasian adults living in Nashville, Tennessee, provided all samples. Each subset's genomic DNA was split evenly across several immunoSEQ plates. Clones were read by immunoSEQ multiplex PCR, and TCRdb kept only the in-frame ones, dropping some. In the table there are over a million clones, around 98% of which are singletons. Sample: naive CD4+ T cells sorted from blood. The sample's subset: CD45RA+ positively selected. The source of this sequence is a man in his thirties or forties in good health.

CDR3 DNA sequence: TGTGCCAGCAGCTTCCACGGAGATACGCAGTATTTT. It is translated as CASSFHGDTQYF. V usage is TRBV9 and J usage is TRBJ2-3, with D unclear. The CDR3 totals 12 residues. The germline V gene encodes CDR1 SGDLS and CDR2 YYNGEE. Trimming cost V 4 bases and J 5 bases, with 8 bases left between them.